This is a list of T cell receptor beta chains from one sample in a study of cytomegalovirus exposure and HLA in healthy donors. Profiling relied on immunoSEQ multiplex PCR, and the TCRdb table lists in-frame clones only, not all of them. The top ten hold approximately 3.7% of the sample, which has fewer than 150,000 clones, under 85% seen once. Sequenced material: PBMCs. These receptors were taken from a human donor in good health. Both conserved end residues are part of each CDR3. A D gene is named only where the DNA matches it firmly.

v_call: TRBV11-2; d_call: TRBD1; j_call: TRBJ2-2; cdr3_aa: CASSRTGESGELFF
v_call: TRBV6-5; d_call: .; j_call: TRBJ1-4; cdr3_aa: CASRKEPGLEKLFF
v_call: TRBV7-2; d_call: TRBD2; j_call: TRBJ2-1; cdr3_aa: CASSWNSGNTWNEQFF
v_call: TRBV5-1; d_call: TRBD1; j_call: TRBJ1-1; cdr3_aa: CASTKNRQGMANRALF
v_call: TRBV29-1; d_call: .; j_call: TRBJ2-1; cdr3_aa: CSVIQGTNEQFF
v_call: TRBV18; d_call: TRBD2; j_call: TRBJ2-3; cdr3_aa: CASSPPGGTSTDTQYF
v_call: TRBV18; d_call: TRBD1; j_call: TRBJ2-1; cdr3_aa: CASSPTGGWQFF
v_call: TRBV6-1; d_call: TRBD1; j_call: TRBJ2-3; cdr3_aa: CASSFGDSRPDTQYF
v_call: TRBV5-1; d_call: TRBD1; j_call: TRBJ1-2; cdr3_aa: CASSPLTDRGGYTF
v_call: TRBV6-1; d_call: .; j_call: TRBJ2-5; cdr3_aa: CASSGGETQYF
v_call: TRBV28; d_call: TRBD2; j_call: TRBJ2-7; cdr3_aa: CASSLILAGRNSYEQYF
v_call: TRBV4-2; d_call: TRBD2; j_call: TRBJ2-1; cdr3_aa: CASSHTSGNYNEQFF
v_call: TRBV5-1; d_call: .; j_call: TRBJ1-5; cdr3_aa: CASSLGGFGNQPQHF
v_call: TRBV18; d_call: .; j_call: TRBJ1-5; cdr3_aa: CASSPLDSRDQPQHF
v_call: TRBV28; d_call: .; j_call: TRBJ2-7; cdr3_aa: CASSPFPDSYEQYF
v_call: TRBV18; d_call: .; j_call: TRBJ2-1; cdr3_aa: CASSPLTEDEQFF
v_call: TRBV27; d_call: .; j_call: TRBJ1-2; cdr3_aa: CASSPGQWTNYGYTF
v_call: TRBV4-2; d_call: TRBD1; j_call: TRBJ1-2; cdr3_aa: CASSQAGTGDFYGYTF
v_call: TRBV18; d_call: TRBD2; j_call: TRBJ2-1; cdr3_aa: CASSPPGGLDEQFF
v_call: TRBV12-5; d_call: TRBD1; j_call: TRBJ1-1; cdr3_aa: CASGLRTGPNTEAFF
v_call: TRBV27; d_call: .; j_call: TRBJ2-2; cdr3_aa: CASSLIGGATGELFF
v_call: TRBV5-5; d_call: .; j_call: TRBJ1-3; cdr3_aa: CASSSGQASGNTIYF
v_call: TRBV11-3; d_call: .; j_call: TRBJ2-7; cdr3_aa: CASSLGQASYEQYF
v_call: TRBV6-5; d_call: .; j_call: TRBJ1-2; cdr3_aa: CASSLDSGYGYTF
v_call: TRBV6-6; d_call: TRBD1; j_call: TRBJ1-2; cdr3_aa: CASTLFRDRVYGYTF
v_call: TRBV7-8; d_call: .; j_call: TRBJ2-3; cdr3_aa: CASSLVGTSTDTQYF
v_call: TRBV5-5; d_call: .; j_call: TRBJ2-3; cdr3_aa: CASSVQGRFTDTQYF
v_call: TRBV2; d_call: .; j_call: TRBJ1-4; cdr3_aa: CASSEGSQWEKLFF
v_call: TRBV2; d_call: .; j_call: TRBJ1-5; cdr3_aa: CASSVQGPQHF
v_call: TRBV9; d_call: .; j_call: TRBJ2-2; cdr3_aa: CASSPRGFTGELFF
v_call: TRBV5-1; d_call: TRBD1; j_call: TRBJ2-7; cdr3_aa: CASSLAGTGFDEQYF
v_call: TRBV6-5; d_call: .; j_call: TRBJ2-5; cdr3_aa: CASRLIPSRRETQYF
v_call: TRBV15; d_call: .; j_call: TRBJ2-7; cdr3_aa: CATSFHRSSYEQYF
v_call: TRBV19; d_call: TRBD1; j_call: TRBJ1-1; cdr3_aa: CASSPMTGMNTEAFF
v_call: TRBV19; d_call: .; j_call: TRBJ1-1; cdr3_aa: CASSIVGGTEAFF
v_call: TRBV7-9; d_call: TRBD2; j_call: TRBJ2-3; cdr3_aa: CASSLLAGGGTDTQYF
v_call: TRBV5-4; d_call: .; j_call: TRBJ1-1; cdr3_aa: CASSQDLAALTEAFF
v_call: TRBV21-1; d_call: .; j_call: TRBJ2-1; cdr3_aa: CASTKPRTGRRGEQFF
v_call: TRBV27; d_call: TRBD2; j_call: TRBJ2-3; cdr3_aa: CASSLTSGGTDTQYF